This T cell receptor (beta chain) was identified in a study of T cell responses to AZD1222 COVID-19 vaccine. Profiled with immunoSEQ multiplex PCR; TCRdb holds only in-frame clones, not every one. This sample yields approximately 73,000 clones, of which roughly 84% are seen a single time; 8% to 10% belongs to the top ten. The CDR3 runs to 14 residues. The germline V gene has CDR1 MDHEN and CDR2 SYDVKM. After removal of 9 bases from V and 4 bases from J, the junction contained 9 bases not matched to a gene. The receptor comes from an adult in good health. The V call is TRBV28, the J call TRBJ1-2; 9 bases line up with TRBD1. The sequencing used peripheral blood, collected on day 0 of AZD1222 vaccination. CDR3 DNA: TGTGCCAGTAATCGACAGGGGGACCTCTATGGCTACACCTTC. Protein sequence: CASNRQGDLYGYTF.